One sample yielded the 15 T cell receptor beta chains listed below, sequenced in a study of vaccination effects on CD4 cells after COVID-19. Libraries were prepared by immunoSEQ multiplex PCR; TCRdb keeps only in-frame clonotypes and omits some of them. The table records around 16,000 clones, 70% of them present only once. The ViraFEST assay expanded antigen-specific CD4+ T cells with viral peptide pools before sequencing. Upon completion of 10 days in culture, CD4+ T cells were isolated. Each participant received a vaccine that was either BNT162b2 or mRNA-1273, given as two doses. These TCRs are of unknown antigen specificity. The material sequenced was CD4+ T cells from PBMCs cultured with SARS-CoV-2 spike peptides, taken after COVID-19 vaccination. The receptors come from a human donor who received a COVID-19 vaccine.

This clone came up once. V gene TRBV5-5 combines with J gene TRBJ2-5; maybe TRBD2 (5 bases). Trimming took 4 bases from V and 5 from J, leaving 30 bases between them. This CDR3 comprises 19 residues. Germline V CDR1 and CDR2: SGHKS, YYEKEE (reference sequence). DNA for the CDR3: TGTGCCAGCAGCCCAACCCCGATCCTGCTCTCAAAGGGCGGGGAGACCCAGTACTTC. Its translation is CASSPTPILLSKGGETQYF.

The V call is TRBV6-5, the J call TRBJ2-5; 9 bases agree with TRBD1. The CDR3 is 15 residues long. The V and J ends lost 6 bases and 7 bases, in that order; junction bases with no gene match: 12. Germline CDR1 is MNHEY and CDR2 is SVGAGI. CDR3 residues: CASSRDGQGYGTQYF. DNA of the CDR3: TGTGCCAGCAGCCGCGACGGACAGGGGTATGGGACCCAGTACTTC.

The V call is TRBV2, the J call TRBJ1-5; a weak D match, TRBD1 (6 bases). The CDR3 extends over 15 amino acids. The germline V gene encodes CDR1 SNHLY and CDR2 FYNNEI. V was clipped by 8 bases and J by 0 bases, with 14 bases between them. The CDR3 loop reads CASGAGAISNQPQHF. The CDR3 DNA is TGTGCCAGCGGAGCGGGGGCTATTAGCAATCAGCCCCAGCATTTT.

This rearrangement joins TRBV23-1 to TRBJ1-3, with a possible D match to TRBD1 (6 bases). TRBV23-1 is an ORF; its function is uncertain. V dropped 4 bases and J dropped 1 base, with 17 bases sitting between them. The CDR3 has 17 amino acids. The CDR3 DNA reads TGCGCCAGCAGTCCCATGCACAGGGAGTTATCTGGAAACACCATATATTTT. Translated: CASSPMHRELSGNTIYF.

This clone was recorded a few times. J is TRBJ2-3 and V is TRBV6-1; D may be TRBD1 (5 bases). With 1 base removed from V and 1 base from J, the gap between germline ends came to 15 bases. There are 17 residues in the CDR3. Germline assignment: CDR1 MNHNS and CDR2 SASEGT. The CDR3 nucleotides read TGTGCCAGCAGTGAAGGACTCTGGGGCATAGGCACAGATACGCAGTATTTT. It specifies CASSEGLWGIGTDTQYF.

This clone was recorded a few times. The chain employs TRBV5-6 and TRBJ1-3; D ambiguous. Trimming cost V 2 bases and J 0 bases, with 6 bases left between them. The CDR3 has 14 amino acids. Germline CDR1 reads SGHDT; CDR2 reads YYEEEE. This chain's CDR3 is CASSFYSSGNTIYF. The CDR3 DNA reads as TGTGCCAGCAGCTTTTACAGCTCTGGAAACACCATATATTTT.

The V gene is TRBV19, the J gene TRBJ2-1, with D maybe TRBD2 (5 bases). In germline, CDR1 is LNHDA, CDR2 SQIVND (reference sequence). V was clipped by 9 bases and J by 0 bases, with 15 bases between them. The CDR3 is 15 residues long. The CDR3: CASSSWESSYNEQFF. The CDR3 DNA sequence: TGTGCCAGCTCGTCTTGGGAGAGCTCCTACAATGAGCAGTTCTTC.

V usage is TRBV4-2 and J usage is TRBJ1-1, with 8 positions matching TRBD1. The CDR3 is 17 residues long. In germline, CDR1 is LGHNA, CDR2 YNFKEQ. V lost 4 bases to trimming and J lost 0 bases; unmatched junction nucleotides: 10. Here the CDR3 reads CASSRNQGAPMNTEAFF. The CDR3 bases are TGTGCCAGCAGCCGGAATCAGGGGGCTCCTATGAACACTGAAGCTTTCTTT.

The chain joins TRBV18 to TRBJ1-5, with D unclear. This CDR3 comprises 13 residues. Trimming removed 3 bases from V and 4 bases from J, with 7 bases in between. The V gene's germline CDR1 is KGHSH and CDR2 LQKENI. Here the CDR3 reads CASSPPGNQPQHF. The CDR3 nucleotides read TGTGCCAGCTCACCCCCCGGGAATCAGCCCCAGCATTTT.

This clone was recorded a few times. The rearrangement links TRBV19 to TRBJ2-3; 8 nucleotides agree with TRBD2. CDR3 size: 16 residues. V lost 0 bases, J lost 2 bases, and 4 bases stayed unmatched. CDR1 is LNHDA, CDR2 SQIVND, per germline (reference sequence). The CDR3 here is CASSIDGRGATDTQYF. CDR3 DNA sequence: TGTGCCAGTAGTATAGATGGGCGGGGGGCCACAGATACGCAGTATTTT.

This clone was picked up a small number of times. The rearrangement joins TRBV19 to TRBJ2-1, with 12 bases that match TRBD2. Trimming at V came to 3 bases and at J to 2 bases, leaving 11 bases not matched to a gene. The CDR3 loop spans 19 amino acids. Looked up from germline, CDR1 is LNHDA and CDR2 is SQIVND (reference sequence). This CDR3 is CASSIPRTSGRFAYNEQFF. The CDR3 DNA reads TGTGCCAGTAGTATCCCCCGAACTAGCGGGAGGTTCGCCTACAATGAGCAGTTCTTC.

The rearrangement uses TRBV15 and TRBJ1-2, with TRBD1 as a possible D gene (5 bases). Germline-derived CDR1 and CDR2 are LNHNV and YYDKDF (reference sequence). Trimming took 5 bases from V and 2 from J, leaving 18 bases between them. The CDR3 totals 16 residues. The DNA of the CDR3 is TGTGCCACCAGCCCCCGTAGGGTGAGGGACAACTATGGCTACACCTTC. This codes for CATSPRRVRDNYGYTF.

DNA for the CDR3: TGTGCCAGCAATTTTGACAGGGCGGGAGTCGGGGAGCTGTTTTTT. Translated: CASNFDRAGVGELFF. The chain employs TRBV6-5 and TRBJ2-2; tentatively, D is TRBD1 or TRBD2 (7 bases each). Looked up from germline, CDR1 is MNHEY and CDR2 is SVGAGI. V lost 7 bases, J lost 7 bases, and 19 bases lay in between. The CDR3 spans 15 residues.

The chain links TRBV15 to TRBJ1-5; 11 nucleotides align to TRBD1. With V trimmed by 7 bases and J by 7 bases, 6 bases remained unmatched. Germline CDR1 reads LNHNV; CDR2 reads YYDKDF (reference sequence). The CDR3 extends over 14 amino acids. Here the CDR3 reads CATMGTGGIQPQHF. In DNA, the CDR3 is TGTGCCACCATGGGGACAGGGGGTATCCAGCCCCAGCATTTT.

The genes are TRBV6-5 and TRBJ1-6; perhaps TRBD1 as D (6 bases). CDR1 and CDR2 (germline): MNHEY, SVGAGI. The CDR3 spans 14 residues. V lost 7 bases to trimming and J lost 7 bases, with 14 bases between them. The CDR3 sequence: CASTQKGVNSPLHF. DNA for the CDR3: TGTGCCAGCACCCAGAAGGGGGTCAATTCACCCCTCCACTTT.